This record covers a single T cell receptor beta chain. This sample is drawn from a study of neurological immune-mediated disorders. Time point in this sample: longitudinal time-point 1 (baseline). V gave up 7 bases and J gave up 7 bases, with 20 bases separating them. Looked up from germline, CDR1 is MNHEY and CDR2 is SMNVEV (reference sequence). The CDR3 loop spans 16 amino acids. MiXCR, run by TCRdb on the 5' RACE reads, gives a single entry per CDR3 protein. The sample consists of some 54,000 distinct CDR3 sequences, about 10% of them appearing once. Sample: PBMCs. The receptor was derived from a male donor with HTLV-1-associated myelopathy (HAM/TSP). This chain connects TRBV27 to TRBJ1-6; no definite D call. This CDR3 is CASNSLLGLGNSPLHF. CDR3 DNA sequence: TGTGCCAGCAACTCTCTCCTCGGACTGGGAAATTCACCCCTCCACTTT.